The next 2 T cell receptor beta chains were all read from a single sample in a study of monozygotic twins with inflammatory bowel disease. TCRdb re-called the 5' RACE reads, yielding one record per CDR3 amino acid sequence without DNA. The listing contains more than 300,000 distinct CDR3 sequences. Input material: blood. All receptors come from a human donor with ulcerative colitis or Crohn's disease, or a healthy co-twin of an affected twin (not recorded which).

V gene TRBV5-1 combines with J gene TRBJ2-3; TCRdb returns TRBD1, unconfirmable since there is no DNA. This CDR3 spans 17 amino acids. Per germline, CDR1 SGHRS and CDR2 YFSETQ. CDR3 sequence reads: CASSKGIGTGFTDTQYF.

This sequence joins TRBV12-3 or TRBV12-4 and TRBJ2-7; there is no DNA to check the TCRdb D call of TRBD2. The CDR3 totals 16 residues. This chain's CDR3 is CASSFTSGAFNYEQYF.